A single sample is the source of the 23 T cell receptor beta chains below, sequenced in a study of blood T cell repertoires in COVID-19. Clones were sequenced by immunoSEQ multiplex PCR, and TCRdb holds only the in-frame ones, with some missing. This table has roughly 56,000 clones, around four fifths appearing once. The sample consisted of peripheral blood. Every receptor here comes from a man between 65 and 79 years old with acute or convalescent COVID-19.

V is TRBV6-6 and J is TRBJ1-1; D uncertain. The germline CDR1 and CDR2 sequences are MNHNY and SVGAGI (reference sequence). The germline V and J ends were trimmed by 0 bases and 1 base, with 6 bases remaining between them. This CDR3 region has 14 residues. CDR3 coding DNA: TGTGCCAGCAGTTACTCCGACACGAACACTGAAGCTTTCTTT. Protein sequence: CASSYSDTNTEAFF.

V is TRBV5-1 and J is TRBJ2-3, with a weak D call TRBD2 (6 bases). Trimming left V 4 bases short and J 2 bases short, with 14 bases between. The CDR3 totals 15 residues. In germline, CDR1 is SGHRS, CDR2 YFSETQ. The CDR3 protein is CASSGLAGHTDTQYF. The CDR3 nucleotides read TGCGCCAGCAGCGGTCTGGCGGGGCACACAGATACGCAGTATTTT.

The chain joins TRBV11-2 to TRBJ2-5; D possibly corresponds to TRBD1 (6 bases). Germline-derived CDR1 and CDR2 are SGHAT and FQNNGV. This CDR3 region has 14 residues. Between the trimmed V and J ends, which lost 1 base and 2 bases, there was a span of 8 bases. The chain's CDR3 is CASSLAGVQETQYF. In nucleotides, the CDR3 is TGTGCCAGCAGCTTAGCAGGGGTTCAAGAGACCCAGTACTTC. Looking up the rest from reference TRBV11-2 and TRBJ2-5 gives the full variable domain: EAGVAQSPRYKIIEKRQSVAFWCNPISGHATLYWYQQILGQGPKLLIQFQNNGVVDDSQLPKDRFSAERLKGVDSTLKIQPAKLEDSAVYLCASSLAGVQETQYFGPGTRLLVL.

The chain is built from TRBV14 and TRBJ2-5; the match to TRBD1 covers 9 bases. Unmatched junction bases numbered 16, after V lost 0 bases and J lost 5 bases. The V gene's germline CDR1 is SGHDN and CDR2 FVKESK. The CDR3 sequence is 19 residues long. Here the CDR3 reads CASSQDSPTPGQGMETQYF. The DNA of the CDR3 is TGTGCCAGCAGCCAAGATAGCCCTACGCCGGGACAGGGTATGGAGACCCAGTACTTC.

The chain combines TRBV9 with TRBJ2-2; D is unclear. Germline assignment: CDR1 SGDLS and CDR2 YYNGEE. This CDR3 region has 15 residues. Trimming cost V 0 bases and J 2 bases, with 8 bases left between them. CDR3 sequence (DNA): TGTGCCAGCAGCGTAGACGTAGAAAACACCGGGGAGCTGTTTTTT. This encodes CASSVDVENTGELFF.

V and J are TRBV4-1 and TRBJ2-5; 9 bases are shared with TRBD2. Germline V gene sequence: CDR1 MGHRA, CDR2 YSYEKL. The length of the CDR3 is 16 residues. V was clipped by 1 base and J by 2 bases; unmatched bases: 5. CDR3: CASSQGVAGEQETQYF. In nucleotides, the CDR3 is TGCGCCAGCAGCCAAGGCGTAGCGGGAGAACAAGAGACCCAGTACTTC.

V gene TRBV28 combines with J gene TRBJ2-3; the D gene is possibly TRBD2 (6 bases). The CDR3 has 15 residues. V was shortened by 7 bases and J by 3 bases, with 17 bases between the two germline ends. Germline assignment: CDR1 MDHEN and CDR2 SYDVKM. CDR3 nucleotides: TGTGCCAGCATCCGCGAGGAGGGTACAACAGATACGCAGTATTTT. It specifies CASIREEGTTDTQYF.

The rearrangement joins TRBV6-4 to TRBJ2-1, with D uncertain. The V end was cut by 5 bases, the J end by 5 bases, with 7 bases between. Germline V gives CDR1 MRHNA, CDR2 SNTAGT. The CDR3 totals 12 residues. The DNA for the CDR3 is TGTGCCAGCAGTAACCTACACAATGAGCAGTTCTTC. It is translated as CASSNLHNEQFF.

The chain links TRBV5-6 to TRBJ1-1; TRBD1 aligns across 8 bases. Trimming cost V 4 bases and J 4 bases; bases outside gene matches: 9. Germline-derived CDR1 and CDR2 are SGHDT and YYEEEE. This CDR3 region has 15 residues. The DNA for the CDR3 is TGTGCCAGCAGCCGGACAGGGAGAAGGGGCACTGAAGCTTTCTTT. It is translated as CASSRTGRRGTEAFF. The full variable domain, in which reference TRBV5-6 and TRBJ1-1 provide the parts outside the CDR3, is DAGVTQSPTHLIKTRGQQVTLRCSPKSGHDTVSWYQQALGQGPQFIFQYYEEEERQRGNFPDRFSGHQFPNYSSELNVNALLLGDSALYLCASSRTGRRGTEAFFGQGTRLTVV.

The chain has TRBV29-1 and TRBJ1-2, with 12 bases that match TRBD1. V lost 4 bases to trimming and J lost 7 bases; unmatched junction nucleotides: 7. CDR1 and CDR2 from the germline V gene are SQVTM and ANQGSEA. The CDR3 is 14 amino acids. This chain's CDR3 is CSVVKGGQGAGYTF. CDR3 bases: TGCAGCGTTGTCAAAGGGGGACAGGGGGCTGGCTACACCTTC. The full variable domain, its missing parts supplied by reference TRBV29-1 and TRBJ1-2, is SAVISQKPSRDICQRGTSLTIQCQVDSQVTMMFWYRQQPGQSLTLIATANQGSEATYESGFVIDKFPISRPNLTFSTLTVSNMSPEDSSIYLCSVVKGGQGAGYTFGSGTRLTVV.

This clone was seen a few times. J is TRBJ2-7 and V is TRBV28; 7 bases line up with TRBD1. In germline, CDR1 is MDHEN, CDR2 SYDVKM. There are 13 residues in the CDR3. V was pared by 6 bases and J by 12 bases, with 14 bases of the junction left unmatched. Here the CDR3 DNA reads TGTGCCAGCAGCCTCCGGGACAGCCTAGCAGTGTACTTC. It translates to CASSLRDSLAVYF.

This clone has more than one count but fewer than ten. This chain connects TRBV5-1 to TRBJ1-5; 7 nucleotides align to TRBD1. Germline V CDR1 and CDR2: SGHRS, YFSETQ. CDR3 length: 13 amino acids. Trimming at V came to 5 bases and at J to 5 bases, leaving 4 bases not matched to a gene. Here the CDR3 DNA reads TGCGCCAGCAGATGGGACAGTGATCAGCCCCAGCATTTT. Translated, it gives CASRWDSDQPQHF.

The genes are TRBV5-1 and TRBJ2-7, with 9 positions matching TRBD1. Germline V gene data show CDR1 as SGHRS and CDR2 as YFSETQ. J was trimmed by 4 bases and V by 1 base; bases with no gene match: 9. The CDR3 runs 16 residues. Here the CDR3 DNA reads TGCGCCAGCAGCTTGAATCACGGGACAGGGCTATACGAGCAGTACTTC. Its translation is CASSLNHGTGLYEQYF. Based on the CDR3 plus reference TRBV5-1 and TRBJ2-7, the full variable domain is KAGVTQTPRYLIKTRGQQVTLSCSPISGHRSVSWYQQTPGQGLQFLFEYFSETQRNKGNFPGRFSGRQFSNSRSEMNVSTLELGDSALYLCASSLNHGTGLYEQYFGPGTRLTVT.

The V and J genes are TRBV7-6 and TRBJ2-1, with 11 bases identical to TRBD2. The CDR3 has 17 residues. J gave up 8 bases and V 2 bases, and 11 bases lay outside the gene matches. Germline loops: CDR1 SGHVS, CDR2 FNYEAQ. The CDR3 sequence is CASSLLVSGGAWDEQFF. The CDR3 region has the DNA TGTGCCAGCAGCTTATTGGTTAGCGGGGGGGCTTGGGATGAGCAGTTCTTC.

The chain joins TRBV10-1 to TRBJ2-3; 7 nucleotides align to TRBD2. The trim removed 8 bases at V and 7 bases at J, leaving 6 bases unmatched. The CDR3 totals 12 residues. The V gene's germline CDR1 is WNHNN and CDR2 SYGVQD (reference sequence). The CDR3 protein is CASAGTTYTQYF. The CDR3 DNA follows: TGCGCCAGCGCCGGGACTACTTATACGCAGTATTTT.

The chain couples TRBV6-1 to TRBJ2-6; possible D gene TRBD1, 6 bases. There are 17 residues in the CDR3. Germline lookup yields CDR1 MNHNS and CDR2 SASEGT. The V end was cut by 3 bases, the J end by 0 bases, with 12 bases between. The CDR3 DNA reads TGTGCCAGCAGTGAGGACAGATACTACTCTGGGGCCAACGTCCTGACTTTC. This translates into CASSEDRYYSGANVLTF.

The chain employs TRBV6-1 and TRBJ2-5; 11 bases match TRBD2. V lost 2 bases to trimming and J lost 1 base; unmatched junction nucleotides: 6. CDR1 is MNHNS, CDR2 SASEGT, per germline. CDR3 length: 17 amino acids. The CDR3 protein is CASSETFLAGGQETQYF. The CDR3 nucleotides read TGTGCCAGCAGTGAAACCTTTCTAGCGGGGGGCCAAGAGACCCAGTACTTC.

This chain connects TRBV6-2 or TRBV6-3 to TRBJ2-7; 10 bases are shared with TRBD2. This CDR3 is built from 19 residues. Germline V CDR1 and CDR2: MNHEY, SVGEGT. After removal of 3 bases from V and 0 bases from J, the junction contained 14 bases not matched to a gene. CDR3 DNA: TGTGCCAGCAGTTATCTCGTCGGGGCTAGCGGGGGTCCCTCCTACGAGCAGTACTTC. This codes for CASSYLVGASGGPSYEQYF.

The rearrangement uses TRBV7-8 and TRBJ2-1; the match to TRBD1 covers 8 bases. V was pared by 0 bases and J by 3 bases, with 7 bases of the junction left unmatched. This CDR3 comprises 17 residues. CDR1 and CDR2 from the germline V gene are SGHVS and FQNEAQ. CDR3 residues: CASSLAHGQGNYNEQFF. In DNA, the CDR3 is TGTGCCAGCAGCTTAGCGCATGGACAGGGTAACTACAATGAGCAGTTCTTC. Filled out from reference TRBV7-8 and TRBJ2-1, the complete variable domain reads GAGVSQSPRYKVAKRGQDVALRCDPISGHVSLFWYQQALGQGPEFLTYFQNEAQLDKSGLPSDRFFAERPEGSVSTLKIQRTQQEDSAVYLCASSLAHGQGNYNEQFFGPGTRLTVL.

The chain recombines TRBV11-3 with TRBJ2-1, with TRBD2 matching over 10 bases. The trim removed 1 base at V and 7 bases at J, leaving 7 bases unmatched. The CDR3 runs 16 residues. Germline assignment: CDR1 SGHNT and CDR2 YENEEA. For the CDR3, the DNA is TGTGCCAGCAGCTTAGGAGGAAGCGGGGGGGGTAATGAGCAGTTCTTC. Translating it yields CASSLGGSGGGNEQFF.

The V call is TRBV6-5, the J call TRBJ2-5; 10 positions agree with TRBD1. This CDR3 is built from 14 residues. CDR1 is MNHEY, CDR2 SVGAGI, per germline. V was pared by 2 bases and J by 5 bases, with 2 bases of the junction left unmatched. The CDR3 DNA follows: TGTGCCAGCAGTTACGGGACAGGGGTGGAGACCCAGTACTTC. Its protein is CASSYGTGVETQYF.

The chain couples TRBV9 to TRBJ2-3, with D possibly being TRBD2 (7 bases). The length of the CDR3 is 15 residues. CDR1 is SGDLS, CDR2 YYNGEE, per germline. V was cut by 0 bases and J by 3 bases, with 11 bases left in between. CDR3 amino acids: CASSVEGEGTDTQYF. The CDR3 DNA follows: TGTGCCAGCAGCGTAGAGGGGGAGGGTACAGATACGCAGTATTTT.

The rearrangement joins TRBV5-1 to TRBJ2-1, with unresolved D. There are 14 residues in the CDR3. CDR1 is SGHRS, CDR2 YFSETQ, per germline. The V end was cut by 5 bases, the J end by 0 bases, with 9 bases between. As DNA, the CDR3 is TGCGCCAGCAGGTTACAGATCTCCTACAATGAGCAGTTCTTC. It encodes CASRLQISYNEQFF. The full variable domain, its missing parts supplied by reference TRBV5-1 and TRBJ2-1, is KAGVTQTPRYLIKTRGQQVTLSCSPISGHRSVSWYQQTPGQGLQFLFEYFSETQRNKGNFPGRFSGRQFSNSRSEMNVSTLELGDSALYLCASRLQISYNEQFFGPGTRLTVL.